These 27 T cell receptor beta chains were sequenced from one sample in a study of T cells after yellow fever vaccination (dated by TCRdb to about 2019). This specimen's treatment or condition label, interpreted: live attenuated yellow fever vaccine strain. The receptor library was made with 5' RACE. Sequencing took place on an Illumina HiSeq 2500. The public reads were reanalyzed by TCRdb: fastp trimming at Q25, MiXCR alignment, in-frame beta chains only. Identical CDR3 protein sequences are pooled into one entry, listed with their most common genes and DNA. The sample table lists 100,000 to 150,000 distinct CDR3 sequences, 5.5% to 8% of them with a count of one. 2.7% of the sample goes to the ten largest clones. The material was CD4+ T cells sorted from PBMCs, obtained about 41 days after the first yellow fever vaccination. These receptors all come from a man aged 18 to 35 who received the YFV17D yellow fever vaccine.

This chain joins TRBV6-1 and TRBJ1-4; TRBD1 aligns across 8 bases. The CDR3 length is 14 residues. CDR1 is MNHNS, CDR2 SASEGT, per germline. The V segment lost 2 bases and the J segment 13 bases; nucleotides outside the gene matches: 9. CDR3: CASSEPGQGEGLFF. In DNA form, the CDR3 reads TGTGCCAGCAGTGAACCAGGACAGGGCGAAGGACTGTTTTTT.

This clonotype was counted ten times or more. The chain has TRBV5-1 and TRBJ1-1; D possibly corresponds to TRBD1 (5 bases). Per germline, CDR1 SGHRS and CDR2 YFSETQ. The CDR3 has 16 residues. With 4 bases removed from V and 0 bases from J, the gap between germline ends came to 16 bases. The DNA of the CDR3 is TGCGCCAGCAGCCCGGGCAGAATGGGGCTGAACACTGAAGCTTTCTTT. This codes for CASSPGRMGLNTEAFF.

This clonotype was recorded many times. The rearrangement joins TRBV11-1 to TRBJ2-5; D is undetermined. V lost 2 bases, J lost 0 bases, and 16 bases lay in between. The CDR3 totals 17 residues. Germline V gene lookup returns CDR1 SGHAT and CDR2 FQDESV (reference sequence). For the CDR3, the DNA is TGTGCCAGCAGCTTACAAGCGAGCTTTGGCCACCAAGAGACCCAGTACTTC. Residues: CASSLQASFGHQETQYF. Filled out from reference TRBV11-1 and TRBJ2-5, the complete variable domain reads EAEVAQSPRYKITEKSQAVAFWCDPISGHATLYWYRQILGQGPELLVQFQDESVVDDSQLPKDRFSAERLKGVDSTLKIQPAELGDSAMYLCASSLQASFGHQETQYFGPGTRLLVL.

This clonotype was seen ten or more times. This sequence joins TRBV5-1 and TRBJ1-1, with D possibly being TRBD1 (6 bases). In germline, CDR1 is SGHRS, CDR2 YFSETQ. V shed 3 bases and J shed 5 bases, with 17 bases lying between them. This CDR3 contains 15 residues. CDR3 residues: CASSSTPGVGTEAFF. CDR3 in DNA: TGCGCCAGCAGCTCAACTCCAGGGGTAGGGACTGAAGCTTTCTTT. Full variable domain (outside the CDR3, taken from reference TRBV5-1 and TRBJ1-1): KAGVTQTPRYLIKTRGQQVTLSCSPISGHRSVSWYQQTPGQGLQFLFEYFSETQRNKGNFPGRFSGRQFSNSRSEMNVSTLELGDSALYLCASSSTPGVGTEAFFGQGTRLTVV.

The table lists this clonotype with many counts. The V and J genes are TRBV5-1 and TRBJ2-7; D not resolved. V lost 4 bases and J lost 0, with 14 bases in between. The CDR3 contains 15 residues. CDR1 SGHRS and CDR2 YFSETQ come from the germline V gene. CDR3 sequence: CASSIGSFSSYEQYF. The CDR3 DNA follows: TGCGCCAGCAGCATAGGGTCCTTCTCCTCCTACGAGCAGTACTTC.

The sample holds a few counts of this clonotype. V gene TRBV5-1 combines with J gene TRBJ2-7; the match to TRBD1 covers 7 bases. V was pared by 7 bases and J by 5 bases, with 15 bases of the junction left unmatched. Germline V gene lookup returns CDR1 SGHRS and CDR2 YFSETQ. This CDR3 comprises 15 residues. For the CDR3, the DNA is TGCGCCAGCCAACCCTCCGGGACAGTCCTCGACGAGCAGTACTTC. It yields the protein CASQPSGTVLDEQYF.

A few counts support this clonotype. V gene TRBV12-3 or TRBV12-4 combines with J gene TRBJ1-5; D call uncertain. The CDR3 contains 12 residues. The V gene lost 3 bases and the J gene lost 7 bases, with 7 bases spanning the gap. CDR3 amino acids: CASSFRRQPQHF. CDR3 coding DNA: TGTGCCAGCAGTTTCAGGAGACAGCCCCAGCATTTT.

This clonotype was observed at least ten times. This CDR3 is CASSPLDRGLRAFF. Here the CDR3 DNA reads TGTGCCAGCAGCCCCTTGGACAGGGGGCTACGTGCTTTCTTT. J is TRBJ1-1 and V is TRBV14, with 11 bases lining up with TRBD1. J gave up 11 bases and V 4 bases, and 9 bases lay outside the gene matches. The CDR3 has 14 amino acids. CDR1 is SGHDN and CDR2 is FVKESK in the germline V gene.

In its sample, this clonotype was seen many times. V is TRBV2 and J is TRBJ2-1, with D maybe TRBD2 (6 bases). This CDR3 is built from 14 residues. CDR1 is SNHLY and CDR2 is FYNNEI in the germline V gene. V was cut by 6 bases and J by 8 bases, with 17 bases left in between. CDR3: CASRPNSGGHEQFF. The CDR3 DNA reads TGTGCCAGCAGACCCAATTCCGGGGGTCATGAGCAGTTCTTC.

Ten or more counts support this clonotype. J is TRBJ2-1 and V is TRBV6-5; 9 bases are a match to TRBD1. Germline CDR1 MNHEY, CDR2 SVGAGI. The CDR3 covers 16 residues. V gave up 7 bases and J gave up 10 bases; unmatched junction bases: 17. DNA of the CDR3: TGTGCCAGCACCCGACGGCCGGGACAGGGCTCTCGGGAGCAGTTCTTC. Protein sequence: CASTRRPGQGSREQFF.

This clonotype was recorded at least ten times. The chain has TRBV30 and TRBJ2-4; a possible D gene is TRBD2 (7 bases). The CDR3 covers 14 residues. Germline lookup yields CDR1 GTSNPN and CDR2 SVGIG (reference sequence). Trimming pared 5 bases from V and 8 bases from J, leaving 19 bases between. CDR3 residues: CAWWAGRGLHIQYF. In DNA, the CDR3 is TGTGCCTGGTGGGCAGGGAGGGGGTTACACATTCAGTACTTC.

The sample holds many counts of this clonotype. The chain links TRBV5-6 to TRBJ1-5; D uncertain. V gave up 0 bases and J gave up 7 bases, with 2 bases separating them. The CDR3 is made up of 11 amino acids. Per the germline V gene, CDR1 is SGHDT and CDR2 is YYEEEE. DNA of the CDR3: TGTGCCAGCAGCTTGGTGCAGCCCCAGCATTTT. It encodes CASSLVQPQHF.

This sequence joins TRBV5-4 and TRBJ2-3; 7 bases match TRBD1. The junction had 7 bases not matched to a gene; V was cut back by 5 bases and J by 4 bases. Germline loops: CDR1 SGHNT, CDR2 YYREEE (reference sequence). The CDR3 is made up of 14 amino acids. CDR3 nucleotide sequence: TGTGCCAGCAGGACAGGGATTGACGCAGATACGCAGTATTTT. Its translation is CASRTGIDADTQYF.

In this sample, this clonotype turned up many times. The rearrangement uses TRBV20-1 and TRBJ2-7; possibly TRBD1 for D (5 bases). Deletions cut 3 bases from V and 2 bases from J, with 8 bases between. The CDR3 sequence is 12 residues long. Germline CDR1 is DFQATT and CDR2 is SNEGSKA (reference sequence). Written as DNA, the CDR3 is TGCAGTGCTAGGACAGCTGCCTACGAGCAGTACTTC. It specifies CSARTAAYEQYF.

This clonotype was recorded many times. For the CDR3, the DNA is TGTGCCAGCAGCTTACCAGGGGCCCAAGAGACCCAGTACTTC. It yields the protein CASSLPGAQETQYF. J is TRBJ2-5 and V is TRBV11-2; D might be TRBD1 (6 bases). V was clipped by 2 bases and J by 1 base, with 8 bases between them. This CDR3 spans 14 amino acids. The germline gives CDR1 SGHAT, CDR2 FQNNGV. The full variable domain, completed using reference TRBV11-2 and TRBJ2-5, is EAGVAQSPRYKIIEKRQSVAFWCNPISGHATLYWYQQILGQGPKLLIQFQNNGVVDDSQLPKDRFSAERLKGVDSTLKIQPAKLEDSAVYLCASSLPGAQETQYFGPGTRLLVL.

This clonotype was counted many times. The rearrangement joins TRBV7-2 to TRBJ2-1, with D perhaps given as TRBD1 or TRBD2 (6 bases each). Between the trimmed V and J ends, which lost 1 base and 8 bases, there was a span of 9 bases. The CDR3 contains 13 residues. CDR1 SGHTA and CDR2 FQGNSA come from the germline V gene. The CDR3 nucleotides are TGTGCCAGCAGCTTAGTAAGGGGGGATGAGCAGTTCTTC. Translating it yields CASSLVRGDEQFF.

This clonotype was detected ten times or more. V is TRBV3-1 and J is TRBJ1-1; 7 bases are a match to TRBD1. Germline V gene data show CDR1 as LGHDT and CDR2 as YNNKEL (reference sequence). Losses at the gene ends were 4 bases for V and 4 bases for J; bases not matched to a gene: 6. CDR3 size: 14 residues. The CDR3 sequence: CASSLRQGGTEAFF. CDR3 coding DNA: TGTGCCAGCAGCCTGAGACAGGGTGGCACTGAAGCTTTCTTT.

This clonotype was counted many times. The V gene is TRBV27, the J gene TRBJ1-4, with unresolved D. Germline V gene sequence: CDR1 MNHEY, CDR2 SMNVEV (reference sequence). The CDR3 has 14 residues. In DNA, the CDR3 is TGTGCTGCGGCGGTAGGGCCATCTTATGAAAAACTGTTTTTT. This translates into CAAAVGPSYEKLFF.

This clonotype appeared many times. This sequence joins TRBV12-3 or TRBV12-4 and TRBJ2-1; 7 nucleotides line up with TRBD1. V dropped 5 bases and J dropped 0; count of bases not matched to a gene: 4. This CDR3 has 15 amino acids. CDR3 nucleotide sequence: TGTGCCAGCAGTGCCGGGACAGCCTCCTACAATGAGCAGTTCTTC. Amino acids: CASSAGTASYNEQFF.

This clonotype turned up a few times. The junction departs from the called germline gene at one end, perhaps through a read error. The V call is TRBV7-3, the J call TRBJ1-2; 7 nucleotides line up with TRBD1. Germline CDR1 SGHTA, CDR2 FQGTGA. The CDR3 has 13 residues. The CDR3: CASSATGVDGYTF. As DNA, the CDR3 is TGTGCTAGCAGCGCCACAGGGGTGGATGGCTACACCTTC.

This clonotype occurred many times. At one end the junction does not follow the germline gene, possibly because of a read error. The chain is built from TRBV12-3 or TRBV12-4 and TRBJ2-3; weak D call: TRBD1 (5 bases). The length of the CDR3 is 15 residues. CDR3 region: CASSLVTGSTDTQYF. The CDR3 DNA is TGTGCCAGCAGCTTAGTTACAGGCAGCACAGATACGCAGTATTTT.

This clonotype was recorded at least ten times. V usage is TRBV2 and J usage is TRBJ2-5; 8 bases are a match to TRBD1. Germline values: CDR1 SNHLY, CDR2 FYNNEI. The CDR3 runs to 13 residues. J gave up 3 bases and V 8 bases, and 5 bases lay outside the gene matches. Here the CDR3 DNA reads TGTGCCAGCTTCTGGGACAGGAAAGAGACCCAGTACTTC. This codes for CASFWDRKETQYF.

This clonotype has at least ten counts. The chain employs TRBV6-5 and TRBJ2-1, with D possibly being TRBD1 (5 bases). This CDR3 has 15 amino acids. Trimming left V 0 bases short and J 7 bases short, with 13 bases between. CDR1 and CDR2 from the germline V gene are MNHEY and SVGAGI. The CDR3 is CASSYSARVRNEQFF. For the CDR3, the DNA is TGTGCCAGCAGTTACTCGGCCAGGGTTAGAAATGAGCAGTTCTTC.

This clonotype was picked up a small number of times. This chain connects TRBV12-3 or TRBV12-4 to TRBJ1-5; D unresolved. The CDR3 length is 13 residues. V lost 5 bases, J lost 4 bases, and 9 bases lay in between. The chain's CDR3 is CASSPSLNQPQHF. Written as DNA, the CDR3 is TGTGCCAGCAGTCCCTCCTTAAATCAGCCCCAGCATTTT.

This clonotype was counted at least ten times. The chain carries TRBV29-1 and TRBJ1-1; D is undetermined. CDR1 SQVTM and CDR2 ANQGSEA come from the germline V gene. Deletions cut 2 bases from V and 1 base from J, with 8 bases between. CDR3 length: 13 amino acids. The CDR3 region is CSVEPFENTEAFF. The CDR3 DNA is TGCAGCGTTGAACCTTTTGAGAACACTGAAGCTTTCTTT.

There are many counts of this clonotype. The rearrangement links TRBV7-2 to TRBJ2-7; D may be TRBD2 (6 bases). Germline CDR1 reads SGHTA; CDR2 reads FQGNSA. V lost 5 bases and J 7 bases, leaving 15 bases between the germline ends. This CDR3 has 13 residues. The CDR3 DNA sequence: TGTGCCAGCAGCGCACGGCGGGGCGGTGAGCAGTACTTC. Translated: CASSARRGGEQYF.

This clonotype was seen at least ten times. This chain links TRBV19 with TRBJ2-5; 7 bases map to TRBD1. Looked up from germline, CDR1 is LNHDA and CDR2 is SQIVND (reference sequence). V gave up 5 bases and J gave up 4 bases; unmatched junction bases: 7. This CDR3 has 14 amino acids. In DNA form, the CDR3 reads TGTGCCAGTAGTGCCGGACAGGACCTAGAGACCCAGTACTTC. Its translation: CASSAGQDLETQYF. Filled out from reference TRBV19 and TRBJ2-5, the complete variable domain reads DGGITQSPKYLFRKEGQNVTLSCEQNLNHDAMYWYRQDPGQGLRLIYYSQIVNDFQKGDIAEGYSVSREKKESFPLTVTSAQKNPTAFYLCASSAGQDLETQYFGPGTRLLVL.